The 24 T cell receptor beta chains listed next were all sequenced from one sample in a study of T-cell memory formation after mild COVID-19. From the 5' RACE reads, TCRdb called clonotypes with MiXCR, one entry per CDR3 protein. The sample records nearly 350,000 distinct CDR3 sequences, approximately 12% being singletons. The sequenced material came from PBMCs or a T cell subset sorted from them (not recorded which). These receptors originate from a man aged 18 to 35 who had mild COVID-19 (a few samples of this study predate the infection). Cell type and time point are not known.

This clonotype was seen a few times. The chain employs TRBV5-4 and TRBJ2-5, with 7 bases identical to TRBD2. CDR3 length: 14 amino acids. CDR1 and CDR2 (germline): SGHNT, YYREEE (reference sequence). V shed 2 bases and J 5 bases; nucleotides not matched to a gene: 6. CDR3 sequence: CASSLAGSDETQYF. DNA of the CDR3: TGTGCCAGCAGCTTAGCGGGGTCGGATGAGACCCAGTACTTC.

The chain combines TRBV6-6 with TRBJ2-1, with 12 bases fitting TRBD2. The CDR3 is 15 residues long. Per germline, CDR1 MNHNY and CDR2 SVGAGI (reference sequence). Trimming cost V 0 bases and J 7 bases; bases outside gene matches: 1. For the CDR3, the DNA is TGTGCCAGCAGTTACTCTCTAGCGGGGGGGAATGAGCAGTTCTTC. Translating it yields CASSYSLAGGNEQFF.

This clonotype has ten or more counts. In DNA, the CDR3 is TGTGCCAGCAGAGCCGCGGGGCAGGGGTGGGAAAAACTGTTTTTT. Protein sequence: CASRAAGQGWEKLFF. The rearrangement uses TRBV12-3 or TRBV12-4 and TRBJ1-4; tentatively, D is TRBD1 (6 bases). CDR3 size: 15 residues. Trimming left V 6 bases short and J 8 bases short, with 19 bases between.

This clonotype was counted between two and nine times. The chain combines TRBV24-1 with TRBJ2-2; 9 bases fit TRBD2. V dropped 0 bases and J dropped 6; count of bases not matched to a gene: 7. This CDR3 has 17 amino acids. Germline values: CDR1 KGHDR, CDR2 SFDVKD. This CDR3 is CATSDLRSGGTAGELFF. The CDR3, as DNA: TGTGCCACCAGTGATTTGCGGAGCGGGGGGACCGCCGGGGAGCTGTTTTTT.

This CDR3 reads CAWSDGTGPLTQYF. CDR3 in DNA: TGTGCCTGGAGTGACGGGACAGGACCGCTCACGCAGTACTTC. This chain uses TRBV30 with TRBJ2-7; TRBD1 matches 8 bases. The CDR3 consists of 14 residues. After removal of 1 base from V and 9 bases from J, the junction contained 11 bases not matched to a gene. Germline V gives CDR1 GTSNPN, CDR2 SVGIG (reference sequence).

This clonotype was seen more than once but under ten times. The V gene is TRBV11-2, the J gene TRBJ2-5, with D possibly TRBD1 on 5 matching bases. In germline, CDR1 is SGHAT, CDR2 FQNNGV. V lost 4 bases and J lost 5, with 17 bases in between. The CDR3 spans 15 residues. The CDR3: CASSSRGASRETQYF. The CDR3 DNA is TGTGCCAGCAGCTCTCGTGGGGCTTCCCGGGAGACCCAGTACTTC. The full variable domain, its missing parts supplied by reference TRBV11-2 and TRBJ2-5, is EAGVAQSPRYKIIEKRQSVAFWCNPISGHATLYWYQQILGQGPKLLIQFQNNGVVDDSQLPKDRFSAERLKGVDSTLKIQPAKLEDSAVYLCASSSRGASRETQYFGPGTRLLVL.

The chain has TRBV20-1 and TRBJ1-1; the D is unclear. Trimming shortened V by 3 bases and J by 2 bases, and 7 bases separated the two germline ends. Germline V lookup: CDR1 DFQATT, CDR2 SNEGSKA (reference sequence). This CDR3 region has 12 residues. In DNA form, the CDR3 reads TGCAGTGCTAGGAATTTTAACACTGAAGCTTTCTTT. This codes for CSARNFNTEAFF.

This clonotype was detected ten times or more. This chain links TRBV10-3 with TRBJ2-4; tentatively, D is TRBD2 (6 bases). CDR1 and CDR2 (germline): ENHRY, SYGVKD. The ends were cut back, 2 bases at V and 11 bases at J, with 7 bases in the middle. The CDR3 covers 11 residues. The CDR3 here is CAISEGGVQYF. CDR3 DNA sequence: TGTGCCATCAGTGAGGGCGGGGTTCAGTACTTC.

V usage is TRBV7-6 and J usage is TRBJ2-7, with 7 bases lining up with TRBD1. With 5 bases clipped from V and 10 bases from J, the junction kept 11 bases outside the gene matches. This CDR3 has 13 residues. Germline V CDR1 and CDR2: SGHVS, FNYEAQ. CDR3 DNA sequence: TGTGCCAGCAGCCCGGGACAGCGCATGCTTCAGTACTTC. As protein: CASSPGQRMLQYF.

This chain links TRBV15 with TRBJ2-5; possibly TRBD2 for D (6 bases). V was shortened by 0 bases and J by 1 base, with 12 bases between the two germline ends. The length of the CDR3 is 16 residues. Germline-derived CDR1 and CDR2 are LNHNV and YYDKDF (reference sequence). The CDR3 is CATSREGRRGQETQYF. CDR3 nucleotides: TGTGCCACCAGCAGAGAGGGGCGGAGGGGCCAAGAGACCCAGTACTTC.

This clonotype showed up just a few times. The chain links TRBV29-1 to TRBJ1-2, with D hard to call. The CDR3 contains 12 residues. The germline V gene encodes CDR1 SQVTM and CDR2 ANQGSEA. V was clipped by 6 bases and J by 7 bases, with 15 bases between them. CDR3 protein: CSVPGFWAGYTF. Here the CDR3 DNA reads TGCAGCGTCCCGGGCTTTTGGGCTGGCTACACCTTC.

There are a few counts of this clonotype. The chain is built from TRBV7-8 and TRBJ2-4; no definite D call. Germline-derived CDR1 and CDR2 are SGHVS and FQNEAQ. The CDR3 has 13 residues. V gave up 2 bases and J gave up 8 bases, with 10 bases separating them. The CDR3 coding sequence is TGTGCCAGCAGCTTAACAGTAATAGACATTCAGTACTTC. Residues: CASSLTVIDIQYF.

This clonotype was detected only a few times. The chain has TRBV4-3 and TRBJ2-1, with 9 bases identical to TRBD1. CDR1 is LGHNA and CDR2 is YSLEER in the germline V gene. V lost 4 bases and J lost 7; bases outside the gene matches: 14. The CDR3 runs 17 residues. CDR3 bases: TGCGCCAGCAGCCTGGGGCCCCCGGGACAGGGAGGGAATGAGCAGTTCTTC. Residues: CASSLGPPGQGGNEQFF.

This rearrangement joins TRBV5-1 to TRBJ1-6, with D perhaps matching TRBD1 (5 bases). Germline assignment: CDR1 SGHRS and CDR2 YFSETQ. V lost 2 bases, J lost 8 bases, and 11 bases lay in between. The CDR3 sequence is 14 residues long. The CDR3 nucleotides are TGCGCCAGCAGCTTTGGGCAGGGATATTCACCCCTCCACTTT. This sequence encodes CASSFGQGYSPLHF. Full variable domain (missing parts from reference TRBV5-1 and TRBJ1-6): KAGVTQTPRYLIKTRGQQVTLSCSPISGHRSVSWYQQTPGQGLQFLFEYFSETQRNKGNFPGRFSGRQFSNSRSEMNVSTLELGDSALYLCASSFGQGYSPLHFGNGTRLTVT.

This clonotype was picked up a small number of times. The chain couples TRBV7-2 to TRBJ1-2, with D possibly matching TRBD1 (5 bases). There are 15 residues in the CDR3. The germline V gene encodes CDR1 SGHTA and CDR2 FQGNSA. Between the trimmed V and J ends, which lost 0 bases and 5 bases, there was a span of 13 bases. Here the CDR3 reads CASSLAPGRTYGYTF. CDR3 sequence (DNA): TGTGCCAGCAGCTTAGCGCCGGGACGGACGTATGGCTACACCTTC.

The gene calls are TRBV4-2 and TRBJ2-3; 10 bases are shared with TRBD1. The J segment lost 4 bases and the V segment lost 6 bases, leaving 10 bases of the junction unmatched. The CDR3 extends over 16 amino acids. Germline CDR1 reads LGHNA; CDR2 reads YNFKEQ. The CDR3 nucleotides are TGTGCCAGCAGTAAATGGGGACAGGGGACATCAGATACGCAGTATTTT. This encodes CASSKWGQGTSDTQYF.

This clonotype was observed a handful of times. The rearrangement links TRBV19 to TRBJ2-3; D uncertain. Per germline, CDR1 LNHDA and CDR2 SQIVND (reference sequence). The ends were cut back, 6 bases at V and 3 bases at J, with 13 bases in the middle. CDR3 size: 14 residues. CDR3 DNA sequence: TGTGCCAGTAGCCAAAGCGTGACAACAGATACGCAGTATTTT. Protein sequence: CASSQSVTTDTQYF. Drawing the rest from reference TRBV19 and TRBJ2-3, the complete variable domain is DGGITQSPKYLFRKEGQNVTLSCEQNLNHDAMYWYRQDPGQGLRLIYYSQIVNDFQKGDIAEGYSVSREKKESFPLTVTSAQKNPTAFYLCASSQSVTTDTQYFGPGTRLTVL.

This clonotype turned up a few times. V gene TRBV15 combines with J gene TRBJ2-7; D is ambiguous. Trimming pared 1 base from V and 6 bases from J, leaving 13 bases between. This CDR3 has 14 amino acids. The V gene's germline CDR1 is LNHNV and CDR2 YYDKDF (reference sequence). CDR3 nucleotides: TGTGCCACCAGCAGAGGAACCGAAAGGTCCGAGCAGTACGTC. Translating it yields CATSRGTERSEQYV.

This clonotype has just a few counts. V gene TRBV7-9 combines with J gene TRBJ2-1; TRBD1 matches at 7 bases. The CDR3 loop spans 14 amino acids. CDR1 and CDR2 from the germline V gene are SEHNR and FQNEAQ (reference sequence). Trimming cost V 1 base and J 5 bases; bases outside gene matches: 2. This chain's CDR3 is CASSLVQGNNEQFF. The DNA for the CDR3 is TGTGCCAGCAGCTTAGTACAGGGGAACAATGAGCAGTTCTTC.

The chain links TRBV18 to TRBJ1-1; D uncertain. V was clipped by 6 bases and J by 7 bases, with 15 bases between them. Per the germline V gene, CDR1 is KGHSH and CDR2 is LQKENI. This CDR3 has 13 residues. The CDR3 DNA reads TGTGCCAGCTCCGAAATTATCAAGGGTGAAGCTTTCTTT. Translation: CASSEIIKGEAFF.

The rearrangement joins TRBV6-5 to TRBJ2-2; D is uncertain. Germline-derived CDR1 and CDR2 are MNHEY and SVGAGI. CDR3 size: 15 residues. Trimming shortened V by 2 bases and J by 1 base, and 8 bases separated the two germline ends. In nucleotides, the CDR3 is TGTGCCAGCAGTTACGGGATCTTGAACACCGGGGAGCTGTTTTTT. Translation: CASSYGILNTGELFF.

The rearrangement links TRBV19 to TRBJ2-2; no clear D gene. The CDR3 spans 12 residues. Deletions cut 10 bases from V and 5 bases from J, with 11 bases between. Germline V lookup: CDR1 LNHDA, CDR2 SQIVND (reference sequence). The CDR3 DNA follows: TGTGCCATCAGGCGAGTTACCGGGGAGCTGTTTTTT. Its protein is CAIRRVTGELFF.

This clonotype was counted between two and nine times. The chain is built from TRBV4-1 and TRBJ2-5, with D hard to call. V lost 3 bases, J lost 3 bases, and 8 bases lay in between. The germline CDR1 and CDR2 sequences are MGHRA and YSYEKL. The CDR3 has 13 residues. DNA for the CDR3: TGCGCCAGCAGCCAGATCATTAAAGAGACCCAGTACTTC. Amino acid sequence: CASSQIIKETQYF.

This clonotype was counted at least ten times. The rearrangement links TRBV5-1 to TRBJ2-3; 8 bases align to TRBD1. Germline V CDR1 and CDR2: SGHRS, YFSETQ. Losses at the gene ends were 4 bases for V and 3 bases for J; bases not matched to a gene: 10. The CDR3 totals 16 residues. CDR3 amino acids: CASSRTTGVVTDTQYF. The CDR3 DNA reads as TGCGCCAGCAGCCGAACGACAGGGGTTGTGACAGATACGCAGTATTTT.